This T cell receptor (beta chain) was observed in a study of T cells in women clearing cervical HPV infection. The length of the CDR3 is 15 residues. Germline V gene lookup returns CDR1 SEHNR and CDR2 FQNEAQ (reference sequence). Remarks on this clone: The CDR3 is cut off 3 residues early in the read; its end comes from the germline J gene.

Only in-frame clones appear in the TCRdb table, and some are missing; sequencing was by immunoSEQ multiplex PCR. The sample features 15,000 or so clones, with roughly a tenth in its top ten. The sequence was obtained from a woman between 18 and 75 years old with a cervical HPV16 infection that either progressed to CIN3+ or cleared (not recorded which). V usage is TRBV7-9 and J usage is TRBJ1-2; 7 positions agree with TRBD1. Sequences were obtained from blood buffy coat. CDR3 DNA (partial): TGTGCCAGCAGCCCGACTAGCGGGAGGGGGCGAGAC. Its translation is CASSPTSGRGRD. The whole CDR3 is CASSPTSGRGRDYTF.